Each of the 21 T cell receptor beta chains below was sequenced from the same sample in a study of T cell responses to AZD1222 COVID-19 vaccine. Profiled with immunoSEQ multiplex PCR; TCRdb holds only in-frame clones, not every one. The table records around 80,000 clones, approximately 90% of them present only once. The starting material was peripheral blood, obtained 28 days after the second AZD1222 dose. Receptor source: an adult who received the AZD1222 COVID-19 vaccine.

V usage is TRBV5-1 and J usage is TRBJ1-3; the D gene is possibly TRBD1 (6 bases). Germline CDR1 is SGHRS and CDR2 is YFSETQ. The germline V and J ends were trimmed by 5 bases and 2 bases, with 17 bases remaining between them. The CDR3 extends over 16 amino acids. The CDR3 region has the DNA TGCGCCAGCAGACCCGGGACACCCACCCCTGGAAACACCATATATTTT. As protein: CASRPGTPTPGNTIYF.

The V call is TRBV11-3, the J call TRBJ2-2, with 11 bases lining up with TRBD2. The trim removed 1 base at V and 6 bases at J, leaving 10 bases unmatched. The CDR3 has 18 amino acids. Per germline, CDR1 SGHNT and CDR2 YENEEA. CDR3 DNA: TGTGCCAGCAGCTTAGGGGTAGCGGGAGGGCCGGGGGCCGGGGAGCTGTTTTTT. This sequence encodes CASSLGVAGGPGAGELFF.

The chain links TRBV7-6 to TRBJ2-5, with TRBD1 identical over 12 bases. The germline CDR1 and CDR2 sequences are SGHVS and FNYEAQ. V was clipped by 2 bases and J by 3 bases; unmatched bases: 13. CDR3 length: 19 residues. The CDR3 region has the DNA TGTGCCAGCAGCTTAAACCCCCCCCGGGACAGGGGGCGAGAAGAGACCCAGTACTTC. It translates to CASSLNPPRDRGREETQYF. Full variable domain (remainder filled in from reference TRBV7-6 and TRBJ2-5): GAGVSQSPRYKVTKRGQDVALRCDPISGHVSLYWYRQALGQGPEFLTYFNYEAQQDKSGLPNDRFSAERPEGSISTLTIQRTEQRDSAMYRCASSLNPPRDRGREETQYFGPGTRLLVL.

This clone showed up just once. The chain links TRBV12-3 or TRBV12-4 to TRBJ2-1; TRBD2 matches at 10 bases. V lost 8 bases and J lost 9; bases outside the gene matches: 7. The CDR3 runs to 13 residues. The CDR3 sequence is CASRSSGRGEQFF. The CDR3 bases are TGTGCCAGCCGGAGCAGCGGGAGGGGTGAGCAGTTCTTC.

This chain connects TRBV6-4 to TRBJ2-1; D not certain. The CDR3 runs 11 residues. Germline V gene data show CDR1 as MRHNA and CDR2 as SNTAGT. The V end lost 4 bases, the J end lost 8 bases, and 6 bases lay between the germline ends. This chain's CDR3 is CASSGGYEQFF. CDR3 sequence (DNA): TGTGCCAGCAGTGGGGGATATGAGCAGTTCTTC.

J is TRBJ2-2 and V is TRBV7-9, with D perhaps TRBD2 (5 bases). In germline, CDR1 is SEHNR, CDR2 FQNEAQ (reference sequence). The germline V and J ends were trimmed by 8 bases and 1 base, with 11 bases remaining between them. This CDR3 is built from 14 residues. The CDR3 region has the DNA TGTGCCAGCGGAATTGGAGGGAACACCGGGGAGCTGTTTTTT. Protein product: CASGIGGNTGELFF.

The rearrangement joins TRBV9 to TRBJ2-1; D is possibly TRBD2 (6 bases). Germline-derived CDR1 and CDR2 are SGDLS and YYNGEE. The CDR3 is made up of 16 amino acids. Trimming left V 0 bases short and J 7 bases short, with 17 bases between. The CDR3 sequence: CASSVDEAGSWNEQFF. CDR3 DNA sequence: TGTGCCAGCAGCGTAGACGAGGCGGGAAGTTGGAATGAGCAGTTCTTC. Using reference TRBV9 and TRBJ2-1 for the parts outside the CDR3, the full variable domain is DSGVTQTPKHLITATGQRVTLRCSPRSGDLSVYWYQQSLDQGLQFLIQYYNGEERAKGNILERFSAQQFPDLHSELNLSSLELGDSALYFCASSVDEAGSWNEQFFGPGTRLTVL.

The chain employs TRBV15 and TRBJ2-1; 7 nucleotides line up with TRBD2. The V gene's germline CDR1 is LNHNV and CDR2 YYDKDF (reference sequence). The junction had 5 bases not matched to a gene; V was cut back by 8 bases and J by 4 bases. This CDR3 has 13 amino acids. The CDR3 bases are TGTGCCACCCGGCGGGAGCGATACAATGAGCAGTTCTTC. This encodes CATRRERYNEQFF.

V is TRBV5-4 and J is TRBJ1-1; 7 nucleotides align to TRBD1. Per the germline V gene, CDR1 is SGHNT and CDR2 is YYREEE (reference sequence). The ends lost 3 bases at V and 0 bases at J; junction bases unmatched: 5. There are 15 residues in the CDR3. The DNA for the CDR3 is TGTGCCAGCAGCTCTATCAGGGGGATGAACACTGAAGCTTTCTTT. Translation gives CASSSIRGMNTEAFF. The full variable domain, with the rest looked up from reference TRBV5-4 and TRBJ1-1, is ETGVTQSPTHLIKTRGQQVTLRCSSQSGHNTVSWYQQALGQGPQFIFQYYREEENGRGNFPPRFSGLQFPNYSSELNVNALELDDSALYLCASSSIRGMNTEAFFGQGTRLTVV.

This clone was recorded only once. This chain uses TRBV28 with TRBJ2-6, with 8 bases matching TRBD1. The CDR3 loop spans 17 amino acids. Germline V gene data show CDR1 as MDHEN and CDR2 as SYDVKM. After removal of 2 bases from V and 1 base from J, the junction contained 4 bases not matched to a gene. This CDR3 reads CASSLGDRGSGANVLTF. The CDR3 nucleotides read TGTGCCAGCAGTTTAGGTGACAGGGGATCTGGGGCCAACGTCCTGACTTTC. Filled out from reference TRBV28 and TRBJ2-6, the complete variable domain reads DVKVTQSSRYLVKRTGEKVFLECVQDMDHENMFWYRQDPGLGLRLIYFSYDVKMKEKGDIPEGYSVSREKKERFSLILESASTNQTSMYLCASSLGDRGSGANVLTFGAGSRLTVL.

The V call is TRBV5-1, the J call TRBJ2-7; possible D gene TRBD2, 6 bases. The CDR3 sequence is 16 residues long. Germline CDR1 is SGHRS and CDR2 is YFSETQ. V gave up 4 bases and J gave up 0 bases, with 17 bases separating them. The CDR3 DNA reads TGCGCCAGCAGCAATTTTAATTCCGGGAGCTCCTACGAGCAGTACTTC. This gives the protein CASSNFNSGSSYEQYF.

The chain recombines TRBV5-1 with TRBJ1-2; D remains unclear. The V end lost 7 bases, the J end lost 7 bases, and 11 bases lay between the germline ends. This CDR3 has 11 residues. The germline CDR1 and CDR2 sequences are SGHRS and YFSETQ. Here the CDR3 reads CASGEGFGYTF. DNA for the CDR3: TGCGCCAGCGGGGAGGGATTTGGCTACACCTTC.

The chain carries TRBV19 and TRBJ1-1; D unclear. This CDR3 has 14 residues. CDR1 is LNHDA, CDR2 SQIVND, per germline (reference sequence). Trimming pared 5 bases from V and 4 bases from J, leaving 14 bases between. In DNA, the CDR3 is TGTGCCAGTAGTCCTCCGAACGCGGTCACTGAAGCTTTCTTT. It specifies CASSPPNAVTEAFF.

The J gene is TRBJ1-1, the V gene TRBV28, with D tentatively TRBD1 (5 bases). Germline V gene data show CDR1 as MDHEN and CDR2 as SYDVKM. The CDR3 is 13 residues long. The V end lost 7 bases, the J end lost 1 base, and 10 bases lay between the germline ends. The chain's CDR3 is CASINGQNTEAFF. The CDR3 bases are TGTGCCAGCATTAACGGACAGAACACTGAAGCTTTCTTT.

The V gene is TRBV7-3, the J gene TRBJ2-1; D is possibly TRBD2 (5 bases). CDR1 and CDR2 from the germline V gene are SGHTA and FQGTGA. Trimming removed 2 bases at V and 8 bases at J, with 13 bases between. The CDR3 is 14 amino acids. CDR3 amino acids: CASSLSSHGDEQFF. In nucleotides, the CDR3 is TGTGCCAGCAGCTTATCGTCTCACGGGGATGAGCAGTTCTTC.

The rearrangement joins TRBV9 to TRBJ2-7, with 11 nucleotides matching TRBD2. The CDR3 is 14 amino acids. CDR1 is SGDLS, CDR2 YYNGEE, per germline. J gave up 5 bases and V 4 bases, and 5 bases lay outside the gene matches. CDR3 nucleotides: TGTGCCAGCAGCCCCACTAGCGGGAGCCACGAGCAGTACTTC. It yields the protein CASSPTSGSHEQYF.

This clone occurred once. The chain joins TRBV28 to TRBJ2-6; unclear D gene. Trimming cost V 6 bases and J 0 bases, with 3 bases left between them. The germline V gene encodes CDR1 MDHEN and CDR2 SYDVKM. The CDR3 runs to 13 residues. CDR3 region: CASSHSGANVLTF. The CDR3 DNA reads as TGTGCCAGCAGCCACTCTGGGGCCAACGTCCTGACTTTC.

This clone was seen once. The chain uses TRBV9 and TRBJ2-3, with D possibly being TRBD2 (6 bases). The CDR3 loop spans 16 amino acids. The germline CDR1 and CDR2 sequences are SGDLS and YYNGEE. V was cut by 0 bases and J by 6 bases, with 17 bases left in between. The CDR3 here is CASSVEGTGLGDTQYF. The CDR3 bases are TGTGCCAGCAGCGTAGAAGGAACGGGACTTGGGGATACGCAGTATTTT.

The chain carries TRBV4-1 and TRBJ2-6; 9 bases line up with TRBD2. Germline V CDR1 and CDR2: MGHRA, YSYEKL. V trimming: 4 bases; J trimming: 0 bases; junction bases outside the gene matches: 1. The length of the CDR3 is 16 residues. The CDR3 region is CASSLSGSSGANVLTF. CDR3 sequence (DNA): TGCGCCAGCAGCCTTAGCGGGAGCTCTGGGGCCAACGTCCTGACTTTC.

The rearrangement joins TRBV5-6 to TRBJ2-2; 12 bases agree with TRBD2. The CDR3 extends over 15 amino acids. V shed 4 bases and J 5 bases; nucleotides not matched to a gene: 3. Germline V lookup: CDR1 SGHDT, CDR2 YYEEEE. In DNA form, the CDR3 reads TGTGCCAGCAGCCGACTAGCGGGAGAGACCGGGGAGCTGTTTTTT. Protein product: CASSRLAGETGELFF. Based on the CDR3 plus reference TRBV5-6 and TRBJ2-2, the full variable domain is DAGVTQSPTHLIKTRGQQVTLRCSPKSGHDTVSWYQQALGQGPQFIFQYYEEEERQRGNFPDRFSGHQFPNYSSELNVNALLLGDSALYLCASSRLAGETGELFFGEGSRLTVL.

The V and J genes are TRBV7-9 and TRBJ2-3; 10 bases are shared with TRBD1. The V segment lost 4 bases and the J segment 6 bases; nucleotides outside the gene matches: 7. The CDR3 contains 15 residues. In germline, CDR1 is SEHNR, CDR2 FQNEAQ (reference sequence). CDR3 bases: TGTGCCAGCAGCTCCCCGGACAGGGGGTCGGATACGCAGTATTTT. Protein: CASSSPDRGSDTQYF.